These T cell receptor beta chains were read from a single sample in a study of tumor-infiltrating lymphocytes in primary liver carcinoma. TCRdb redid the calling of the multiplex PCR reads with MiXCR, one entry per CDR3 protein. The sample consists of about 300,000 distinct CDR3 sequences, approximately 65% of them appearing once. Sequencing used peripheral blood. The receptors come from a middle-aged man with primary liver carcinoma and hepatitis B virus infection. Each CDR3 is given with its conserved first and last residue. The order of the fields is V gene, clone size, J gene, CDR3 protein. The size of a clone is reported for some rows only, either as once, few or many, or as a class for expanded clones.

v_gene: TRBV5-6; abundance: -; j_gene: TRBJ2-1; CDR3aa: CASSSILSGDHEQFF
v_gene: TRBV7-9; abundance: -; j_gene: TRBJ2-7; CDR3aa: CASSYPGRGAREQYF
v_gene: TRBV6-2/TRBV6-3; abundance: -; j_gene: TRBJ2-4; CDR3aa: CASSYSVRDLAKYIQYF
v_gene: TRBV4-1; abundance: many; j_gene: TRBJ2-6; CDR3aa: CASSQGGWGQDPGANVLTF
v_gene: TRBV12-5; abundance: many; j_gene: TRBJ2-7; CDR3aa: CASGLGQGASYEQYF
v_gene: TRBV6-6; abundance: few; j_gene: TRBJ2-6; CDR3aa: CTSSSGANVLTF
v_gene: TRBV10-2; abundance: -; j_gene: TRBJ2-3; CDR3aa: CASISSTDTQCF
v_gene: TRBV11-2; abundance: once; j_gene: TRBJ2-1; CDR3aa: CASSPMTGVDEQFF
v_gene: TRBV6-2/TRBV6-3; abundance: -; j_gene: TRBJ1-5; CDR3aa: CASSYSAPIGPQHF
v_gene: TRBV28; abundance: -; j_gene: TRBJ2-7; CDR3aa: CASLSGTVSYEQYF
v_gene: TRBV29-1; abundance: -; j_gene: TRBJ2-1; CDR3aa: CSGASGRAQCNEQFF
v_gene: TRBV11-2; abundance: -; j_gene: TRBJ2-5; CDR3aa: CASSSGDRGIETQYF
v_gene: TRBV21-1; abundance: -; j_gene: TRBJ1-5; CDR3aa: CASSSEDSNQPQHF
v_gene: TRBV6-2/TRBV6-3; abundance: -; j_gene: TRBJ2-6; CDR3aa: CASISGGGLPGANVLTF
v_gene: TRBV4-2; abundance: many; j_gene: TRBJ2-1; CDR3aa: CASSQYGSSYNEQFF
v_gene: TRBV2; abundance: -; j_gene: TRBJ2-1; CDR3aa: CASSEGTYLSYNEQFF
v_gene: TRBV29-1; abundance: -; j_gene: TRBJ2-5; CDR3aa: CSVVDDQGTQYF